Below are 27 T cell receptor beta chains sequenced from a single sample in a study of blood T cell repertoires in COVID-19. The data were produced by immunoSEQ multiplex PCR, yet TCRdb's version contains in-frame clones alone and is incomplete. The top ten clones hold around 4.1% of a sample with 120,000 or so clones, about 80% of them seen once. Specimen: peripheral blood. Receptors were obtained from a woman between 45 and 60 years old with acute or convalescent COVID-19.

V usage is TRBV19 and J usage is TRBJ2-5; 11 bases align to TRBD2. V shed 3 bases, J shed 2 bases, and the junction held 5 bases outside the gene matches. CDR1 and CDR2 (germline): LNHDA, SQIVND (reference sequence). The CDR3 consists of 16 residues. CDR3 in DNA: TGTGCCAGTAGTATCCGACTAGCGGGGCGTCAAGAGACCCAGTACTTC. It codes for CASSIRLAGRQETQYF.

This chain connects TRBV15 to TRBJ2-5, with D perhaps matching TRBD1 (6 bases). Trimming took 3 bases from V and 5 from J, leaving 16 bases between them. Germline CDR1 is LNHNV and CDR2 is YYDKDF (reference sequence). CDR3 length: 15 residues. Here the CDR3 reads CATSSLTGPRETQYF. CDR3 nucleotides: TGTGCCACCAGCAGCCTTACAGGGCCCCGGGAGACCCAGTACTTC.

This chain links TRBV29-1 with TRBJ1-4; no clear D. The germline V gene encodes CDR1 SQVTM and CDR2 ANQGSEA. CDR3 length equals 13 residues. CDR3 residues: CNSTVATNEKLFF. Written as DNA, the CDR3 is TGCAACTCAACAGTTGCAACTAATGAAAAACTGTTTTTT.

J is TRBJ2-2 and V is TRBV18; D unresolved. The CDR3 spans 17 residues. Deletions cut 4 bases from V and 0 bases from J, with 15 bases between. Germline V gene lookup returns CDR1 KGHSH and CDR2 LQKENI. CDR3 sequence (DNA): TGTGCCAGCTCACTCTCAGGTTGGCGTACGAACACCGGGGAGCTGTTTTTT. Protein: CASSLSGWRTNTGELFF.

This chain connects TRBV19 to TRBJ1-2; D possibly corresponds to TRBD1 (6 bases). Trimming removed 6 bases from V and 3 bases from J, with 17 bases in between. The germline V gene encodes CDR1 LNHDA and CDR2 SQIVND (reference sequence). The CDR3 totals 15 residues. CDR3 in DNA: TGTGCCAGTAGCAACAAGGGGGACATCTACTATGGCTACACCTTC. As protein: CASSNKGDIYYGYTF.

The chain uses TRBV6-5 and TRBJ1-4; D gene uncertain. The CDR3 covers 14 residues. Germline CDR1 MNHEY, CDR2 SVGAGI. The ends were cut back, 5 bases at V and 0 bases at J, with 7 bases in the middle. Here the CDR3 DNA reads TGTGCCAGCAGTCCGACAACAACTAATGAAAAACTGTTTTTT. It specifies CASSPTTTNEKLFF.

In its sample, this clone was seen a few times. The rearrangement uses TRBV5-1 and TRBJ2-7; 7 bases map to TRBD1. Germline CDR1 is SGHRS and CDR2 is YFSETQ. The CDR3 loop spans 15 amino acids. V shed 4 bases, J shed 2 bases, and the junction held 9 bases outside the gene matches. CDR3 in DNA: TGCGCCAGCAGCCCTAGGACAGGAACGGCCTACGAGCAGTACTTC. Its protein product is CASSPRTGTAYEQYF.

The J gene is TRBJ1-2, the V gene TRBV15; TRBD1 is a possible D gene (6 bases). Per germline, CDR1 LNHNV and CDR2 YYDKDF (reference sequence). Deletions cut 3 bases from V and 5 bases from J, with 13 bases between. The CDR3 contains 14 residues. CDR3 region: CATSSLRTAYGYTF. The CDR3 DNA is TGTGCCACCAGCAGTCTCCGGACAGCTTATGGCTACACCTTC.

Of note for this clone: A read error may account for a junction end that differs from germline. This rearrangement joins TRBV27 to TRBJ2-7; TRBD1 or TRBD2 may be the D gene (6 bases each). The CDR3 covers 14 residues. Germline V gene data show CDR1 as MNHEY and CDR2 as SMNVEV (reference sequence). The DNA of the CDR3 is TGTGCCAGCAGTCTATCAGGGGAGGCCTACGAGCAGTACTTC. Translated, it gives CASSLSGEAYEQYF.

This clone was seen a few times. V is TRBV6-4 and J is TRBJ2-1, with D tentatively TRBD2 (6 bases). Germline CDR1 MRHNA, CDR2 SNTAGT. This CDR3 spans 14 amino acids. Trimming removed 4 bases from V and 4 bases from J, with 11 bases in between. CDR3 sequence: CASSAGEVYNEQFF. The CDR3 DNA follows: TGTGCCAGCAGTGCGGGAGAAGTGTACAATGAGCAGTTCTTC.

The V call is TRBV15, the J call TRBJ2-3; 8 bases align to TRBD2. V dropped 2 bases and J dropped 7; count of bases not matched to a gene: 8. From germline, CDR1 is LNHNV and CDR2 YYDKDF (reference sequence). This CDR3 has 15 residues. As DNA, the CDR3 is TGTGCCACCAGCAGACGGAGCGGGGGTGGGAATACGCAGTATTTT. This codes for CATSRRSGGGNTQYF.

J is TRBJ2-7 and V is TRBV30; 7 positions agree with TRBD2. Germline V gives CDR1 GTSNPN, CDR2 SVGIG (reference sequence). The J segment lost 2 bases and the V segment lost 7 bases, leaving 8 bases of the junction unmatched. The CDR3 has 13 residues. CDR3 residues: CASGGEWAYEQYF. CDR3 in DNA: TGTGCCTCTGGGGGGGAGTGGGCCTACGAGCAGTACTTC.

The CDR3 loop is CASSQDFRGKTQYF. The CDR3 nucleotides are TGCGCCAGCAGCCAAGATTTTAGGGGAAAGACCCAGTACTTC. The chain recombines TRBV4-1 with TRBJ2-5; TRBD1 is a possible D gene (5 bases). The germline V gene has CDR1 MGHRA and CDR2 YSYEKL. The length of the CDR3 is 14 residues. The germline V and J ends were trimmed by 0 bases and 6 bases, with 11 bases remaining between them.

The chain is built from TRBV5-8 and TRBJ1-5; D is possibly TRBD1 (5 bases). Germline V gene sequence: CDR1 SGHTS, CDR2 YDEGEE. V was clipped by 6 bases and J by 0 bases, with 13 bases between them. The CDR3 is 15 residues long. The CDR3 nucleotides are TGTGCCAGCACGCAAGGCGACAGTAGCAATCAGCCCCAGCATTTT. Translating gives CASTQGDSSNQPQHF. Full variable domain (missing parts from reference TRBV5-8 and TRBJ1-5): EAGVTQSPTHLIKTRGQQATLRCSPISGHTSVYWYQQALGLGLQFLLWYDEGEERNRGNFPPRFSGRQFPNYSSELNVNALELEDSALYLCASTQGDSSNQPQHFGDGTRLSIL.

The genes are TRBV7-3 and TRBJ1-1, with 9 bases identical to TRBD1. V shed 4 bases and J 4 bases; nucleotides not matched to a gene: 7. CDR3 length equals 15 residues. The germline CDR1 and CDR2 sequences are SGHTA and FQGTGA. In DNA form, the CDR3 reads TGTGCCAGCAGCTCAGGGACAGGGATGAGCACTGAAGCTTTCTTT. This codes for CASSSGTGMSTEAFF.

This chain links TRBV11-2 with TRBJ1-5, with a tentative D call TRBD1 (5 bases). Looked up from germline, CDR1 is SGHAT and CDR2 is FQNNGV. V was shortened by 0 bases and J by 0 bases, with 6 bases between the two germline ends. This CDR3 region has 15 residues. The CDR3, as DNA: TGTGCCAGCAGCTTAGATCAGGGTAGCAATCAGCCCCAGCATTTT. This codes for CASSLDQGSNQPQHF.

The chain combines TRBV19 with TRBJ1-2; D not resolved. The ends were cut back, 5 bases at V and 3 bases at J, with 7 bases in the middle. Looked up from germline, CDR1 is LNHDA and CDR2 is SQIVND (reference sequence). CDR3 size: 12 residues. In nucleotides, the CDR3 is TGTGCCAGTAGTCTCTCAGACTATGGCTACACCTTC. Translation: CASSLSDYGYTF.

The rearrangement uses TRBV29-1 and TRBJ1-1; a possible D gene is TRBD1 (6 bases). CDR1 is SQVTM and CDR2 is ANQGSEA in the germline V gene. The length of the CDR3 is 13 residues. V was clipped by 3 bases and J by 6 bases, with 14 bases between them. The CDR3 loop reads CSVDPGHRAEAFF. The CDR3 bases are TGCAGCGTTGATCCGGGACATCGCGCTGAAGCTTTCTTT.

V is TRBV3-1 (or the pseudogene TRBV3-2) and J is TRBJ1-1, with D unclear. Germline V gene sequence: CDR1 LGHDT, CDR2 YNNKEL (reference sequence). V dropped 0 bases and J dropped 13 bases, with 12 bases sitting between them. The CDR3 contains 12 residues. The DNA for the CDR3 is TGTGCCAGCAGCCAAGATCCCAGGTTCGGTTTCTTT. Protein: CASSQDPRFGFF.

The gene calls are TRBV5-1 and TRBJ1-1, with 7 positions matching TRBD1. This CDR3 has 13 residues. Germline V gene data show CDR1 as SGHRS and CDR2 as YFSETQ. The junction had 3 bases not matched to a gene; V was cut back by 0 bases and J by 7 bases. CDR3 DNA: TGCGCCAGCAGCTTGGTTCCAGGGGGTGAAGCTTTCTTT. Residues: CASSLVPGGEAFF.

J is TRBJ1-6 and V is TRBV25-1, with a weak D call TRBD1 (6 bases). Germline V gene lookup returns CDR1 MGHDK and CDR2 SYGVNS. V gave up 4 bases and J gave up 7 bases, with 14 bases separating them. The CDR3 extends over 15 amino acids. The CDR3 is CASSAPGAGNSPLHF. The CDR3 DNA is TGTGCCAGCAGTGCCCCAGGGGCTGGGAATTCACCCCTCCACTTT.

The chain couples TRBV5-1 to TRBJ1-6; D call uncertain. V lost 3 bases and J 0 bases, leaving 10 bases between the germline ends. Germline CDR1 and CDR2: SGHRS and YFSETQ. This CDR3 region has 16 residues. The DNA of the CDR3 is TGCGCCAGCAGCTCGTTGAGCGGCTCCTATAATTCACCCCTCCACTTT. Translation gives CASSSLSGSYNSPLHF.

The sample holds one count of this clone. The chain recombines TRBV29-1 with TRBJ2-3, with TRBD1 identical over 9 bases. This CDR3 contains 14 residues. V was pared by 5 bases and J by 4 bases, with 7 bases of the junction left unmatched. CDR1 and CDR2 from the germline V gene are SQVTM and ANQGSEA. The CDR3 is CSVLDRGKSDTQYF. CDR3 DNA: TGCAGCGTTCTGGACAGGGGAAAGTCAGATACGCAGTATTTT.

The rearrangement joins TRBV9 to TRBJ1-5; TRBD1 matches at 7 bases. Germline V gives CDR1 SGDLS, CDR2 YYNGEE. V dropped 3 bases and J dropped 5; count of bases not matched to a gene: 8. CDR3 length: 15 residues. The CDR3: CASSADWDSHQPQHF. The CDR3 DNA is TGTGCCAGCAGCGCCGATTGGGACAGCCATCAGCCCCAGCATTTT.

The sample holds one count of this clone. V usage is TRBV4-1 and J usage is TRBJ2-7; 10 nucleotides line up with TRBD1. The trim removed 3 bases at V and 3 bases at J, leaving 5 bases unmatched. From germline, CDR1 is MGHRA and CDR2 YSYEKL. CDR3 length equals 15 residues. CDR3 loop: CASSQAGTGVYEQYF. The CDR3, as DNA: TGCGCCAGCAGCCAGGCTGGGACAGGGGTCTACGAGCAGTACTTC.

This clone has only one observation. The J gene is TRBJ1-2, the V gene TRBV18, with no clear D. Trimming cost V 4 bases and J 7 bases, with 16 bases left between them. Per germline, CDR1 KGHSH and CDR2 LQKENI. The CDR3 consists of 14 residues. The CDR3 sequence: CASSHPGGFGGYTF. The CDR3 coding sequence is TGTGCCAGCTCACACCCTGGAGGGTTCGGTGGCTACACCTTC.

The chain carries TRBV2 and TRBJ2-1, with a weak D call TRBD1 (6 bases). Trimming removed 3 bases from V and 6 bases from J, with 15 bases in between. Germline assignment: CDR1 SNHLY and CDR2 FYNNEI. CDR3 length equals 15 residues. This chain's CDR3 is CASSESRVGGNEQFF. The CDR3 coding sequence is TGTGCCAGCAGTGAGTCCCGTGTAGGGGGCAATGAGCAGTTCTTC.